The 17 T cell receptor beta chains listed next were all sequenced from one sample in a study of shared clonotypes between healthy human individuals. Some clones are missing from TCRdb's copy, which holds only in-frame ones; the method was immunoSEQ multiplex PCR. The table lists 850,000 to 1,200,000 clones, roughly 75% of them singletons. The sequenced sample consisted of memory CD4+ T cells sorted from blood. Noted subset: CD45RA-negative fraction. The source of these receptors is a man between 18 and 29 years old in good health.

This sequence joins TRBV6-5 and TRBJ2-5; D remains ambiguous. Germline lookup yields CDR1 MNHEY and CDR2 SVGAGI. Between the trimmed V and J ends, which lost 7 bases and 5 bases, there was a span of 8 bases. CDR3 size: 11 residues. CDR3 DNA: TGTGCCAGCACCTCGACGGAGACCCAGTACTTC. This encodes CASTSTETQYF.

This clone was seen once. The sample holds other DNA sequences that translate to the same CDR3. V is TRBV7-6 and J is TRBJ2-1; TRBD2 aligns across 11 bases. The CDR3 extends over 14 amino acids. V trimming: 5 bases; J trimming: 5 bases; junction bases outside the gene matches: 2. Germline V CDR1 and CDR2: SGHVS, FNYEAQ. CDR3 in amino acids: CASSRGLADNEQFF. The CDR3 nucleotides read TGTGCCAGCAGCCGGGGACTAGCGGACAATGAGCAGTTCTTC. Drawing the rest from reference TRBV7-6 and TRBJ2-1, the complete variable domain is GAGVSQSPRYKVTKRGQDVALRCDPISGHVSLYWYRQALGQGPEFLTYFNYEAQQDKSGLPNDRFSAERPEGSISTLTIQRTEQRDSAMYRCASSRGLADNEQFFGPGTRLTVL.

The chain links TRBV11-2 to TRBJ1-1, with unresolved D. Germline lookup yields CDR1 SGHAT and CDR2 FQNNGV. CDR3 size: 14 residues. Deletions cut 0 bases from V and 4 bases from J, with 9 bases between. This chain's CDR3 is CASSLDHGSTEAFF. The CDR3 DNA is TGTGCCAGCAGCTTAGATCACGGGTCCACTGAAGCTTTCTTT.

The V call is TRBV5-6, the J call TRBJ1-6, with D unresolved. This CDR3 has 13 residues. Trimming pared 3 bases from V and 7 bases from J, leaving 8 bases between. In germline, CDR1 is SGHDT, CDR2 YYEEEE. The CDR3 DNA reads TGTGCCAGCAGCTCGGACCCCAATTCACCCCTCCACTTT. This sequence encodes CASSSDPNSPLHF.

This clone has just one count. The gene calls are TRBV5-1 and TRBJ1-1, with 9 bases that match TRBD1. CDR3 length equals 16 residues. The germline gives CDR1 SGHRS, CDR2 YFSETQ. The V gene end was trimmed by 0 bases and the J gene end by 1 base; junction bases not matched to a gene: 4. CDR3 amino acids: CASSLGPGQGNTEAFF. Written as DNA, the CDR3 is TGCGCCAGCAGCTTGGGGCCGGGACAGGGGAACACTGAAGCTTTCTTT. The full variable domain, rest sourced from reference TRBV5-1 and TRBJ1-1, is KAGVTQTPRYLIKTRGQQVTLSCSPISGHRSVSWYQQTPGQGLQFLFEYFSETQRNKGNFPGRFSGRQFSNSRSEMNVSTLELGDSALYLCASSLGPGQGNTEAFFGQGTRLTVV.

The gene calls are TRBV5-8 and TRBJ1-5, with unresolved D. Germline CDR1 and CDR2: SGHTS and YDEGEE. The CDR3 totals 16 residues. Trimming took off 0 bases at V and 3 bases at J, with 13 bases between the two ends. The CDR3: CASSLEPGRTNQPQHF. Here the CDR3 DNA reads TGTGCCAGCAGCTTGGAACCAGGAAGAACCAATCAGCCCCAGCATTTT.

About this clone itself: This specimen includes other DNA sequences encoding the same CDR3. The V and J genes are TRBV4-1 and TRBJ2-1; 8 bases fit TRBD1. The CDR3 has 15 residues. The germline V gene has CDR1 MGHRA and CDR2 YSYEKL. With V trimmed by 2 bases and J by 2 bases, 2 bases remained unmatched. The DNA of the CDR3 is TGCGCCAGCAGCCAACAGGGGGCAACCTACAATGAGCAGTTCTTC. As protein: CASSQQGATYNEQFF.

The J gene is TRBJ2-2, the V gene TRBV6-6, with 11 bases identical to TRBD2. The trim removed 2 bases at V and 6 bases at J, leaving 5 bases unmatched. This CDR3 has 16 amino acids. Germline V gene data show CDR1 as MNHNY and CDR2 as SVGAGI (reference sequence). The CDR3 bases are TGTGCCAGCAGTTACACACCTAGCGGGGGGCCCGGGGAGCTGTTTTTT. It specifies CASSYTPSGGPGELFF.

This chain links TRBV16 with TRBJ1-1; 7 positions match TRBD1. CDR3 size: 15 residues. J lost 0 bases, V lost 1 base, and 2 bases had no gene match. The V gene's germline CDR1 is KGHSY and CDR2 FQNENV. The CDR3 bases are TGTGCCAGCAGCCAATGGGGACAGCTGAACACTGAAGCTTTCTTT. Protein: CASSQWGQLNTEAFF.

This clone was seen many times. Other DNA sequences from this sample encode an identical CDR3 as well. V is TRBV11-2 and J is TRBJ2-2; D gene unclear. CDR1 and CDR2 from the germline V gene are SGHAT and FQNNGV. This CDR3 has 13 amino acids. V lost 0 bases and J lost 7, with 6 bases in between. The CDR3 here is CASSLDRGGELFF. The CDR3, as DNA: TGTGCCAGCAGCTTAGATCGAGGCGGGGAGCTGTTTTTT.

For this clone: Other DNA sequences in the sample encode the same CDR3. The gene calls are TRBV5-1 and TRBJ2-5; D is possibly TRBD2 (6 bases). V lost 4 bases to trimming and J lost 5 bases, with 15 bases between them. CDR3 length: 14 amino acids. In germline, CDR1 is SGHRS, CDR2 YFSETQ. CDR3 region: CASSLGPGGETQYF. The CDR3, as DNA: TGCGCCAGCAGCCTTGGACCCGGGGGTGAGACCCAGTACTTC.

J is TRBJ2-7 and V is TRBV7-2; 8 bases align to TRBD1. V dropped 5 bases and J dropped 1; count of bases not matched to a gene: 7. This CDR3 has 15 residues. Germline loops: CDR1 SGHTA, CDR2 FQGNSA. The CDR3 nucleotides read TGTGCCAGCAGCGTTCGGACAGGGCTGTCCTACGAGCAGTACTTC. Its translation: CASSVRTGLSYEQYF. Drawing the rest from reference TRBV7-2 and TRBJ2-7, the complete variable domain is GAGVSQSPSNKVTEKGKDVELRCDPISGHTALYWYRQSLGQGLEFLIYFQGNSAPDKSGLPSDRFSAERTGGSVSTLTIQRTQQEDSAVYLCASSVRTGLSYEQYFGPGTRLTVT.

The chain combines TRBV5-1 with TRBJ2-2; D ambiguous. This CDR3 region has 17 residues. V was pared by 1 base and J by 2 bases, with 15 bases between. Germline V gene sequence: CDR1 SGHRS, CDR2 YFSETQ. The CDR3 is CASSLLALGINTGELFF. The DNA of the CDR3 is TGCGCCAGCAGCTTGCTTGCGCTGGGTATTAACACCGGGGAGCTGTTTTTT.

Written as DNA, the CDR3 is TGTGCCAGCAGCCCAGCACAGGGCCTGATTGAAAAACTGTTTTTT. The encoded protein is CASSPAQGLIEKLFF. The rearrangement uses TRBV7-8 and TRBJ1-4; D is possibly TRBD1 (6 bases). The germline V gene has CDR1 SGHVS and CDR2 FQNEAQ. V lost 5 bases and J 7 bases, leaving 17 bases between the germline ends. This CDR3 is built from 15 residues.

This clone has more than one count but fewer than ten. The identical CDR3 is also encoded by other nucleotide sequences in the sample. The chain couples TRBV7-2 to TRBJ2-4, with D perhaps matching TRBD1 (5 bases). V dropped 1 base and J dropped 0 bases, with 7 bases sitting between them. CDR3 length: 15 residues. Germline V gene lookup returns CDR1 SGHTA and CDR2 FQGNSA. CDR3 in DNA: TGTGCCAGCAGCTTAGGACAGTTAGCCAAAAACATTCAGTACTTC. Translating it yields CASSLGQLAKNIQYF.

In regard to this clone: Its ends do not fully match the called genes, so a read error is possible. As DNA, the CDR3 is TGTGCTAGCAGCTTAGCGGGAACTGGCAATGAGCAGTTCTTC. Translating gives CASSLAGTGNEQFF. The V call is TRBV7-7, the J call TRBJ2-1, with TRBD2 matching 8 bases. The CDR3 length is 14 residues. Germline V CDR1 and CDR2: SSHAT, FNYEAQ (reference sequence).

This clone is a singleton in its sample. The gene calls are TRBV5-1 and TRBJ2-5, with D maybe TRBD2 (5 bases). Trimming shortened V by 0 bases and J by 1 base, and 19 bases separated the two germline ends. CDR1 is SGHRS and CDR2 is YFSETQ in the germline V gene. The CDR3 consists of 18 residues. CDR3 in amino acids: CASSLAVVGGSLQETQYF. The CDR3, as DNA: TGCGCCAGCAGCTTGGCCGTAGTAGGAGGCTCTCTCCAAGAGACCCAGTACTTC.